These T cell receptor beta chains were read from a single sample in a study of blood T cell repertoires in COVID-19. Only in-frame clones appear in the TCRdb table, and some are missing; sequencing was by immunoSEQ multiplex PCR. Among under 55,000 clones, approximately 80% were seen once, and the ten largest hold around 19%. Sequenced input: peripheral blood. These receptors were taken from a man between 70 and 80 years old with acute or convalescent COVID-19. Each CDR3 is given with its conserved first and last residue. The D gene is left open where the match is weak. The listing skips clone size in some rows; elsewhere it reads once, few, many or a size class.

CDR3nt: TGTGCCAGCAGTCCTTCTAGCTCCTATAATTCACCCCTCCACTTT
CDR3aa: CASSPSSSYNSPLHF
d_gene: NA
v_gene: TRBV6-5
abundance: once
j_gene: TRBJ1-6

CDR3nt: TGTGCCAGCAGCGCCGGATTAGGGGAGGATGGCTACACCTTC
CDR3aa: CASSAGLGEDGYTF
d_gene: NA
v_gene: TRBV5-6
abundance: many
j_gene: TRBJ1-2

CDR3nt: TGTGCCAGCAGCTTGCGGACAGGGGTGGGCACTGAAGCTTTCTTT
CDR3aa: CASSLRTGVGTEAFF
d_gene: TRBD1
v_gene: TRBV7-2
abundance: few
j_gene: TRBJ1-1

CDR3nt: TGTGCCAGCTCACGAGACCCGGGAAATTCACCCCTCCACTTT
CDR3aa: CASSRDPGNSPLHF
d_gene: NA
v_gene: TRBV18
abundance: NA
j_gene: TRBJ1-6

CDR3nt: TGTGCCAGCTCACCACCCAGCGTTTCTGGAAACACCATATATTTT
CDR3aa: CASSPPSVSGNTIYF
d_gene: NA
v_gene: TRBV18
abundance: NA
j_gene: TRBJ1-3

CDR3nt: TGTGCCTGGGCCTCAGGGGGCGTTGGCTATAATTCACCCCTCCACTTT
CDR3aa: CAWASGGVGYNSPLHF
d_gene: TRBD1
v_gene: TRBV30
abundance: NA
j_gene: TRBJ1-6

CDR3nt: TGTGCCAGTAGTACCGGGACAGGGGGGATTGAAAAACTGTTTTTT
CDR3aa: CASSTGTGGIEKLFF
d_gene: TRBD1
v_gene: TRBV19
abundance: NA
j_gene: TRBJ1-4

CDR3nt: TGTGCCAGCAGTTACTCGAGCAGAGGAATAAATCAGCCCCAGCATTTT
CDR3aa: CASSYSSRGINQPQHF
d_gene: NA
v_gene: TRBV6-2/TRBV6-3
abundance: NA
j_gene: TRBJ1-5

CDR3nt: TGTGCCAGCAGTTACGGACAATGGTCTGAAGCTTTCTTT
CDR3aa: CASSYGQWSEAFF
d_gene: NA
v_gene: TRBV6-2/TRBV6-3
abundance: NA
j_gene: TRBJ1-1

CDR3nt: TGTGCCAGCTCACCACCTATCAGGGGAAGGTACACCTTC
CDR3aa: CASSPPIRGRYTF
d_gene: NA
v_gene: TRBV18
abundance: NA
j_gene: TRBJ1-2

CDR3nt: TGTGCCAGCAGCGGGAACAGGAGGGAGAGGAACACTGAAGCTTTCTTT
CDR3aa: CASSGNRRERNTEAFF
d_gene: NA
v_gene: TRBV9
abundance: NA
j_gene: TRBJ1-1

CDR3nt: TGTGCCAGCAGTCCCGGGACAGTCTCTGGAAACACCATATATTTT
CDR3aa: CASSPGTVSGNTIYF
d_gene: TRBD1
v_gene: TRBV11-2
abundance: NA
j_gene: TRBJ1-3

CDR3nt: TGTGCCACCAGTGATGGGGGACAGGGCCGCGAAAAACTGTTTTTT
CDR3aa: CATSDGGQGREKLFF
d_gene: TRBD1
v_gene: TRBV24-1
abundance: NA
j_gene: TRBJ1-4

CDR3nt: TGTGCCAGCAGTTACGGGACAGTACACTACGAGCAGTACTTC
CDR3aa: CASSYGTVHYEQYF
d_gene: TRBD1
v_gene: TRBV6-5
abundance: NA
j_gene: TRBJ2-7

CDR3nt: TGTGCCAGCAGATACCGGGACAGGGGATTCGAAAAACTGTTTTTT
CDR3aa: CASRYRDRGFEKLFF
d_gene: TRBD1
v_gene: TRBV2
abundance: NA
j_gene: TRBJ1-4

CDR3nt: TGTGCCAGCAGCCCTACTAGCGGGGGGACCGGGGAGCTGTTTTTT
CDR3aa: CASSPTSGGTGELFF
d_gene: TRBD2
v_gene: TRBV9
abundance: NA
j_gene: TRBJ2-2

CDR3nt: TGTGCCAGCAGCCCGACAGGGGGCCGGGGGGATACGCAGTATTTT
CDR3aa: CASSPTGGRGDTQYF
d_gene: TRBD1
v_gene: TRBV7-3
abundance: once
j_gene: TRBJ2-3

CDR3nt: TGTGCCAGCAGGAAGGGACTGTATCAGCCCCAGCATTTT
CDR3aa: CASRKGLYQPQHF
d_gene: NA
v_gene: TRBV6-5
abundance: few
j_gene: TRBJ1-5

CDR3nt: TGCGCCAGCAGCCCGGGTCGACAGAACTATGGCTACACCTTC
CDR3aa: CASSPGRQNYGYTF
d_gene: NA
v_gene: TRBV5-1
abundance: NA
j_gene: TRBJ1-2

CDR3nt: TGTGCCAGCAGCTTAGACCCAGGGTCGGTCTGGGGCTACACCTTC
CDR3aa: CASSLDPGSVWGYTF
d_gene: NA
v_gene: TRBV11-2
abundance: NA
j_gene: TRBJ1-2

CDR3nt: TGTGCCACCAGGACCGACAGGGAGATCGGGGAGCTGTTTTTT
CDR3aa: CATRTDREIGELFF
d_gene: TRBD1
v_gene: TRBV15
abundance: NA
j_gene: TRBJ2-2

CDR3nt: TGCAGCGTTGAAACAAGCTCTGGGGCCAACGTCCTGACTTTC
CDR3aa: CSVETSSGANVLTF
d_gene: NA
v_gene: TRBV29-1
abundance: NA
j_gene: TRBJ2-6

CDR3nt: TGTGCCAGCAGCTTGGGCAGGGGGCATGAGACCCAGTACTTC
CDR3aa: CASSLGRGHETQYF
d_gene: TRBD1
v_gene: TRBV5-5
abundance: NA
j_gene: TRBJ2-5

CDR3nt: TGTGCCAGCAGCTTACGGGGTGGGAGGAGCTCCTACAATGAGCAGTTCTTC
CDR3aa: CASSLRGGRSSYNEQFF
d_gene: NA
v_gene: TRBV7-2
abundance: once
j_gene: TRBJ2-1

CDR3nt: TGTGCCAGCAGTTACTCATTGGTAGGCGGGTTGGATACGCAGTATTTT
CDR3aa: CASSYSLVGGLDTQYF
d_gene: NA
v_gene: TRBV6-2/TRBV6-3
abundance: once
j_gene: TRBJ2-3

CDR3nt: TGTGCCAGCAGCTTAGGACAGGGGCAACAGCCCCAGCATTTT
CDR3aa: CASSLGQGQQPQHF
d_gene: TRBD1
v_gene: TRBV7-6
abundance: NA
j_gene: TRBJ1-5

CDR3nt: TGCGCCAGCAGCTTGGAACAGGGCGCACTCACTGAAGCTTTCTTT
CDR3aa: CASSLEQGALTEAFF
d_gene: NA
v_gene: TRBV5-1
abundance: NA
j_gene: TRBJ1-1

CDR3nt: TGTGCCAGCAGTTTATCGTTAGATATGAATTCACCCCTCCACTTT
CDR3aa: CASSLSLDMNSPLHF
d_gene: NA
v_gene: TRBV27
abundance: NA
j_gene: TRBJ1-6

CDR3nt: TGTGCCAGCAGCCCGGGACAGGGCCGAGACTACACCTTC
CDR3aa: CASSPGQGRDYTF
d_gene: TRBD1
v_gene: TRBV7-3
abundance: NA
j_gene: TRBJ1-2

CDR3nt: TGTGCCAGCAGCATGGACAGGGACACCGGGGAGCTGTTTTTT
CDR3aa: CASSMDRDTGELFF
d_gene: TRBD1
v_gene: TRBV5-6
abundance: NA
j_gene: TRBJ2-2

CDR3nt: TGTGCCAGCAACGAATCGACAGAGCTGTTTTTT
CDR3aa: CASNESTELFF
d_gene: NA
v_gene: TRBV21-1
abundance: NA
j_gene: TRBJ2-2

CDR3nt: TGTGCCAGCTCACCCCTAACCCGACAACACAATGAGCAGTTCTTC
CDR3aa: CASSPLTRQHNEQFF
d_gene: NA
v_gene: TRBV18
abundance: NA
j_gene: TRBJ2-1

CDR3nt: TGTGCCAGCAGCTTGTGGTTTAAAGACAGCAACCCTGGCTACACCTTC
CDR3aa: CASSLWFKDSNPGYTF
d_gene: NA
v_gene: TRBV5-6
abundance: NA
j_gene: TRBJ1-2

CDR3nt: TGTGCCAGCAGCTTGGACCACACCAGCAATCAGCCCCAGCATTTT
CDR3aa: CASSLDHTSNQPQHF
d_gene: NA
v_gene: TRBV5-8
abundance: NA
j_gene: TRBJ1-5